A single sample gave rise to the 23 T cell receptor beta chains below, sequenced in a study of T cell changes during pregnancy in multiple sclerosis. Sequenced by immunoSEQ multiplex PCR; TCRdb stores in-frame clones only, minus some. The table has around 100,000 clones, approximately 90% seen once. The source material was peripheral blood, sampled after pregnancy. The receptors derive from a female donor with multiple sclerosis, enrolled in a pregnancy study.

The chain couples TRBV2 to TRBJ1-1; 8 nucleotides match TRBD1. V shed 7 bases, J shed 5 bases, and the junction held 6 bases outside the gene matches. The CDR3 length is 13 residues. From germline, CDR1 is SNHLY and CDR2 FYNNEI. Here the CDR3 DNA reads TGTGCCAGCATATTCGACAGGGGTACTGAAGCTTTCTTT. This sequence encodes CASIFDRGTEAFF.

The gene calls are TRBV7-9 and TRBJ2-7, with 7 bases fitting TRBD1. The CDR3 is 17 amino acids. Germline V gene data show CDR1 as SEHNR and CDR2 as FQNEAQ (reference sequence). J was trimmed by 0 bases and V by 2 bases; bases with no gene match: 10. The CDR3 sequence is CASSLFTFRDSSYEQYF. The CDR3 bases are TGTGCCAGCAGCTTATTTACCTTCCGGGACAGCTCCTACGAGCAGTACTTC.

The chain uses TRBV19 and TRBJ1-1; weak D call: TRBD1 (6 bases). Germline V gene sequence: CDR1 LNHDA, CDR2 SQIVND (reference sequence). The CDR3 totals 14 residues. Between the trimmed V and J ends, which lost 7 bases and 1 base, there was a span of 13 bases. As DNA, the CDR3 is TGTGCCAGTATCCAGGCGGGGGCGAACACTGAAGCTTTCTTT. It yields the protein CASIQAGANTEAFF.

J is TRBJ2-7 and V is TRBV2; TRBD1 aligns across 7 bases. This CDR3 has 14 residues. CDR1 SNHLY and CDR2 FYNNEI come from the germline V gene. V dropped 1 base and J dropped 4; count of bases not matched to a gene: 4. The CDR3 loop reads CASSEGDSPYEQYF. DNA of the CDR3: TGTGCCAGCAGTGAAGGGGACAGCCCATACGAGCAGTACTTC.

The chain recombines TRBV27 with TRBJ1-2; D is possibly TRBD1 (6 bases). V was pared by 2 bases and J by 4 bases, with 20 bases between. The germline V gene encodes CDR1 MNHEY and CDR2 SMNVEV (reference sequence). The CDR3 length is 17 residues. The CDR3 DNA sequence: TGTGCCAGCAGTTTACGACAGGTCCTTAGCGGGCTCTATGGCTACACCTTC. Translated: CASSLRQVLSGLYGYTF.

The gene calls are TRBV7-9 and TRBJ2-1; D unclear. Trimming cost V 3 bases and J 6 bases, with 9 bases left between them. Germline CDR1 is SEHNR and CDR2 is FQNEAQ (reference sequence). This CDR3 has 13 amino acids. The CDR3 here is CASSLMSVNEQFF. The CDR3, as DNA: TGTGCCAGCAGCTTGATGAGCGTCAATGAGCAGTTCTTC.

The V gene is TRBV5-5, the J gene TRBJ2-1; D unclear. Germline CDR1 and CDR2: SGHKS and YYEKEE (reference sequence). This CDR3 is built from 12 residues. With 2 bases removed from V and 9 bases from J, the gap between germline ends came to 9 bases. The CDR3 is CASSFSVTEQFF. In DNA, the CDR3 is TGTGCCAGCAGCTTTAGTGTCACTGAGCAGTTCTTC. Drawing the rest from reference TRBV5-5 and TRBJ2-1, the complete variable domain is DAGVTQSPTHLIKTRGQQVTLRCSPISGHKSVSWYQQVLGQGPQFIFQYYEKEERGRGNFPDRFSARQFPNYSSELNVNALLLGDSALYLCASSFSVTEQFFGPGTRLTVL.

V and J are TRBV6-5 and TRBJ2-1; the match to TRBD1 covers 11 bases. Germline lookup yields CDR1 MNHEY and CDR2 SVGAGI. This CDR3 region has 14 residues. V gave up 6 bases and J gave up 8 bases; unmatched junction bases: 6. Here the CDR3 reads CASRDRGRVYEQFF. The CDR3 nucleotides are TGTGCCAGCAGGGACAGGGGGCGCGTCTATGAGCAGTTCTTC.

This clone was observed once. The CDR3 loop reads CASSLGLGGDPTF. As DNA, the CDR3 is TGTGCCAGCAGCTTGGGTCTCGGTGGAGATCCCACCTTC. This chain joins TRBV5-6 and TRBJ1-2, with D uncertain. CDR1 and CDR2 (germline): SGHDT, YYEEEE. The CDR3 totals 13 residues. V gave up 0 bases and J gave up 13 bases, with 16 bases separating them.

This sequence joins TRBV12-5 and TRBJ2-7; TRBD2 is a possible D gene (6 bases). V lost 6 bases and J lost 2, with 17 bases in between. The CDR3 length is 15 residues. Germline values: CDR1 LGHNT, CDR2 FRNRAP. CDR3: CASGGYRDWTYEQYF. CDR3 nucleotide sequence: TGTGCTAGTGGCGGGTACCGGGACTGGACCTACGAGCAGTACTTC.

This chain joins TRBV19 and TRBJ2-3; TRBD1 matches 8 bases. The CDR3 spans 16 residues. Germline trimming cut 3 bases from V and 3 bases from J; bases unmatched to any gene: 8. Germline-derived CDR1 and CDR2 are LNHDA and SQIVND (reference sequence). The CDR3 nucleotides read TGTGCCAGTAGTATGGTGGCAGGGGGCGGTACAGATACGCAGTATTTT. Encoded protein: CASSMVAGGGTDTQYF.

The rearrangement uses TRBV5-5 and TRBJ2-3, with D unresolved. The V end was cut by 2 bases, the J end by 8 bases, with 12 bases between. This CDR3 contains 13 residues. Looked up from germline, CDR1 is SGHKS and CDR2 is YYEKEE (reference sequence). CDR3: CASSFVLDSTQYF. The CDR3 nucleotides read TGTGCCAGCAGCTTCGTGCTCGATAGTACGCAGTATTTT.

The chain carries TRBV9 and TRBJ2-2, with 7 nucleotides matching TRBD1. Germline values: CDR1 SGDLS, CDR2 YYNGEE. CDR3 length equals 17 residues. The V gene end was trimmed by 2 bases and the J gene end by 0 bases; junction bases not matched to a gene: 7. For the CDR3, the DNA is TGTGCCAGCAGCGTGTCTGCGACAGGGCCGAACACCGGGGAGCTGTTTTTT. Translation gives CASSVSATGPNTGELFF.

The CDR3 nucleotides read TGTGCCAGCAGTTCTCCGGGACAATGGAATTCACCCCTCCACTTT. This codes for CASSSPGQWNSPLHF. This chain links TRBV6-6 with TRBJ1-6; D may be TRBD1 (6 bases). The germline V gene encodes CDR1 MNHNY and CDR2 SVGAGI (reference sequence). The CDR3 consists of 15 residues. Between the trimmed V and J ends, which lost 4 bases and 7 bases, there was a span of 14 bases.

The chain is built from TRBV5-4 and TRBJ1-6; no definite D call. V was clipped by 4 bases and J by 7 bases, with 12 bases between them. The CDR3 sequence is 14 residues long. Germline V gene lookup returns CDR1 SGHNT and CDR2 YYREEE (reference sequence). The CDR3 nucleotides read TGTGCCAGCAGCCGGACTAATCGGAATTCACCCCTCCACTTT. It yields the protein CASSRTNRNSPLHF. Combining the CDR3 with reference TRBV5-4 and TRBJ1-6 gives the whole variable domain ETGVTQSPTHLIKTRGQQVTLRCSSQSGHNTVSWYQQALGQGPQFIFQYYREEENGRGNFPPRFSGLQFPNYSSELNVNALELDDSALYLCASSRTNRNSPLHFGNGTRLTVT.

This clone came up once. This chain links TRBV15 with TRBJ2-1; TRBD2 is a possible D gene (5 bases). Germline CDR1 reads LNHNV; CDR2 reads YYDKDF (reference sequence). V was shortened by 3 bases and J by 4 bases, with 16 bases between the two germline ends. This CDR3 has 16 amino acids. The CDR3 DNA follows: TGTGCCACCAGCAGTGCTATCGGGAAAAGTTACAATGAGCAGTTCTTC. This encodes CATSSAIGKSYNEQFF.

Only a few counts were recorded for this clone. The chain combines TRBV2 with TRBJ2-7; D possibly corresponds to TRBD1 (5 bases). CDR3 length equals 12 residues. V was clipped by 7 bases and J by 0 bases, with 7 bases between them. Germline loops: CDR1 SNHLY, CDR2 FYNNEI. As DNA, the CDR3 is TGTGCCAGCACCGACAGCTCCTACGAGCAGTACTTC. It codes for CASTDSSYEQYF.

The chain has TRBV4-1 and TRBJ1-6, with D uncertain. V was shortened by 6 bases and J by 6 bases, with 15 bases between the two germline ends. This CDR3 contains 15 residues. The germline V gene has CDR1 MGHRA and CDR2 YSYEKL. The CDR3 here is CASRGVGPSNSPLHF. In DNA form, the CDR3 reads TGCGCCAGCAGGGGAGTAGGACCGAGTAATTCACCCCTCCACTTT.

The gene calls are TRBV10-3 and TRBJ2-1; TRBD1 is a possible D gene (6 bases). CDR3 size: 16 residues. The germline gives CDR1 ENHRY, CDR2 SYGVKD. With 2 bases removed from V and 1 base from J, the gap between germline ends came to 12 bases. The CDR3 reads CAISEPQGRSYNEQFF. The CDR3 nucleotides read TGTGCCATCAGTGAGCCACAGGGTAGGTCCTACAATGAGCAGTTCTTC.

The chain employs TRBV28 and TRBJ1-3, with 10 bases fitting TRBD1. CDR1 is MDHEN and CDR2 is SYDVKM in the germline V gene. The CDR3 has 17 amino acids. The J segment lost 4 bases and the V segment lost 3 bases, leaving 9 bases of the junction unmatched. CDR3 coding DNA: TGTGCCAGCAGTTTGTTTTCCGGGACAGGGGCAGGAAACACCATATATTTT. Amino acids: CASSLFSGTGAGNTIYF.

V and J are TRBV5-1 and TRBJ1-4; D might be TRBD1 (6 bases). Germline CDR1 SGHRS, CDR2 YFSETQ. Deletions cut 0 bases from V and 4 bases from J, with 10 bases between. The CDR3 extends over 15 amino acids. The CDR3 loop reads CASSLEGGYNEKLFF. DNA of the CDR3: TGCGCCAGCAGCTTGGAGGGGGGGTATAATGAAAAACTGTTTTTT.

The chain carries TRBV9 and TRBJ2-1, with 9 bases matching TRBD1. This CDR3 has 15 amino acids. CDR1 and CDR2 (germline): SGDLS, YYNGEE. The V segment lost 0 bases and the J segment 7 bases; nucleotides outside the gene matches: 5. CDR3 sequence: CASSVAGQGRNEQFF. In DNA, the CDR3 is TGTGCCAGCAGCGTAGCGGGACAGGGTAGGAATGAGCAGTTCTTC.

The J gene is TRBJ2-3, the V gene TRBV19; 13 nucleotides match TRBD2. The CDR3 consists of 16 residues. Germline CDR1 LNHDA, CDR2 SQIVND (reference sequence). Trimming removed 5 bases from V and 0 bases from J; junction bases left unmatched: 2. The CDR3 region has the DNA TGTGCCAGTAGTTTACTAGCGGGGGGGAGCACAGATACGCAGTATTTT. This sequence encodes CASSLLAGGSTDTQYF. The whole variable domain, remainder taken from reference TRBV19 and TRBJ2-3, is DGGITQSPKYLFRKEGQNVTLSCEQNLNHDAMYWYRQDPGQGLRLIYYSQIVNDFQKGDIAEGYSVSREKKESFPLTVTSAQKNPTAFYLCASSLLAGGSTDTQYFGPGTRLTVL.